The subject of this entry is one T cell receptor (beta chain). The sample comes from a study of blood T cell repertoires in COVID-19. Original methodology: Researchers report that nucleated cell counts were estimated from reference gene primer amplification. Libraries were prepared by immunoSEQ multiplex PCR; TCRdb keeps only in-frame clonotypes and omits some of them. Clone size and V and J calls were adopted from that table, with D and trimming inferred from the DNA. The data hold tens of thousands of clones, with 83% observed a single time. This receptor was identified in a human donor in a cohort sampled during active COVID-19. The source material was peripheral blood.

The CDR3 spells CASSFLGGTEAFF. CDR3 coding DNA: TGTGCCAGCAGCTTCTTGGGAGGTACTGAAGCTTTCTTT. This rearrangement joins TRBV11-1 to TRBJ1-1; no reliable D call. V lost 3 bases, J lost 5 bases, and 10 bases lay in between. The CDR3 consists of 13 residues. CDR1 SGHAT and CDR2 FQDESV come from the germline V gene (reference sequence).